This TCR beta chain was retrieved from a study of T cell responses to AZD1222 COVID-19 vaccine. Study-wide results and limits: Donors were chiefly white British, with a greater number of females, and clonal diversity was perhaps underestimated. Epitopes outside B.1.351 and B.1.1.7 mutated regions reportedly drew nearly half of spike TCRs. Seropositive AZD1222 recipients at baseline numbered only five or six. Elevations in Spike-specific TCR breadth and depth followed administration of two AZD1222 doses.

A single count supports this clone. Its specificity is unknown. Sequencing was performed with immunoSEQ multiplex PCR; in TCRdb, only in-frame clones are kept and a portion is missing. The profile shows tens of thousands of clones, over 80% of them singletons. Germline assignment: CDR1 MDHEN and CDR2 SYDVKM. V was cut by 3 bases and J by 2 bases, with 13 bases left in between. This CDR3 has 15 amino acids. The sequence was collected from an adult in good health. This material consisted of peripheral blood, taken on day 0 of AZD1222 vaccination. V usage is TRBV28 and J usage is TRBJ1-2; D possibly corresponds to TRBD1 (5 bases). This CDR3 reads CASSFDMGQNYGYTF. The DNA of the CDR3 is TGTGCCAGCAGTTTTGACATGGGGCAGAACTATGGCTACACCTTC.